Listed below are T cell receptor beta chains from one sample, sequenced in a study of a mutant IDH1 vaccine in newly diagnosed glioma. Libraries were prepared by immunoSEQ multiplex PCR; TCRdb keeps only in-frame clonotypes and omits some of them. The table records 60,000 to 75,000 clones, about 86% of them present only once. The source was peripheral blood mononuclear cells (PBMCs), collected from a glioma patient treated with radiotherapy, temozolomide or both. Receptors originate from a woman in her late teens or twenties with glioma. Some clones in this sample may be carry-over from other donors' samples. Each CDR3 is given with its conserved first and last residue. D genes are given only for firm matches. Size values are once, few and many counts, or a class for expanded clones, and some rows have none.

CDR3nt: TGTGCCAGCAGCTTTTTGGCCGGGGGTACTAGGAGCTACGAGCAGTACTTC
CDR3aa: CASSFLAGGTRSYEQYF
abundance: NA
d_gene: NA
j_gene: TRBJ2-7
v_gene: TRBV7-8

CDR3nt: TGTGCCAGCAGTACCGCACAGGGGTTCACTGAAGCTTTCTTT
CDR3aa: CASSTAQGFTEAFF
abundance: NA
d_gene: TRBD1
j_gene: TRBJ1-1
v_gene: TRBV25-1

CDR3nt: TGCGCCAGCAGCCAAGTTCTTCAGGTAGCGGGATACACAGATACGCAGTATTTT
CDR3aa: CASSQVLQVAGYTDTQYF
abundance: once
d_gene: TRBD2
j_gene: TRBJ2-3
v_gene: TRBV4-1

CDR3nt: TGTGCCAGCAGTTTAGGGACAGGCGCCTACGAGCAGTACTTC
CDR3aa: CASSLGTGAYEQYF
abundance: NA
d_gene: TRBD1
j_gene: TRBJ2-7
v_gene: TRBV6-5

CDR3nt: TGTGCCAGCAGCTTAGCAGGGGTTGTCCCAACGATAGCCTATGGCTACACCTTC
CDR3aa: CASSLAGVVPTIAYGYTF
abundance: NA
d_gene: NA
j_gene: TRBJ1-2
v_gene: TRBV13

CDR3nt: TGCGCCAGCAGCTTGTCGTGGACAGGGAACGGCTACACCTTC
CDR3aa: CASSLSWTGNGYTF
abundance: NA
d_gene: TRBD1
j_gene: TRBJ1-2
v_gene: TRBV5-1

CDR3nt: TGCGCCAGCAGCCCCCCGGGGAGGTGGAACACTGAAGCTTTCTTT
CDR3aa: CASSPPGRWNTEAFF
abundance: NA
d_gene: NA
j_gene: TRBJ1-1
v_gene: TRBV5-1

CDR3nt: TGTGCCAGCATCCCAAGAAGGGTCGGTGGCTCAAATCAGCCCCAGCATTTT
CDR3aa: CASIPRRVGGSNQPQHF
abundance: NA
d_gene: NA
j_gene: TRBJ1-5
v_gene: TRBV11-3

CDR3nt: TGCGCCAGCACCAAGAGTCTGGACCTCTCCTATAATTCACCCCTCCACTTT
CDR3aa: CASTKSLDLSYNSPLHF
abundance: NA
d_gene: NA
j_gene: TRBJ1-6
v_gene: TRBV4-1

CDR3nt: TGTGCCAGCAGTGGCCGAGTCGGAGACACCGGGGAGCTGTTTTTT
CDR3aa: CASSGRVGDTGELFF
abundance: NA
d_gene: NA
j_gene: TRBJ2-2
v_gene: TRBV2

CDR3nt: TGTGCCAGCAGCTCTAGAGTAGGCAGGGTCTATGGCTACACCTTC
CDR3aa: CASSSRVGRVYGYTF
abundance: once
d_gene: NA
j_gene: TRBJ1-2
v_gene: TRBV7-2

CDR3nt: TGTGCCAGTAGTATTTCCGGGACGAACACTGAAGCTTTCTTT
CDR3aa: CASSISGTNTEAFF
abundance: NA
d_gene: NA
j_gene: TRBJ1-1
v_gene: TRBV19

CDR3nt: TGTGCCAGCAGCCCAGAAGAGGCTACCGGGGAGCTGTTTTTT
CDR3aa: CASSPEEATGELFF
abundance: NA
d_gene: NA
j_gene: TRBJ2-2
v_gene: TRBV7-8

CDR3nt: TGTGCCAGCAGCTCTCGTGGGATAAGTGGCTACACCTTC
CDR3aa: CASSSRGISGYTF
abundance: NA
d_gene: NA
j_gene: TRBJ1-2
v_gene: TRBV7-2

CDR3nt: TGTGCCAGCATGGGCCAGGAGATCGAGCAGTACTTC
CDR3aa: CASMGQEIEQYF
abundance: NA
d_gene: NA
j_gene: TRBJ2-7
v_gene: TRBV2

CDR3nt: TGTGCCAGCAGCGTAGGTGTTGCAGTACAGCCCCAGCATTTT
CDR3aa: CASSVGVAVQPQHF
abundance: NA
d_gene: NA
j_gene: TRBJ1-5
v_gene: TRBV9

CDR3nt: TGCAGCGTTGGAGATAAAGAGACCCAGTACTTC
CDR3aa: CSVGDKETQYF
abundance: NA
d_gene: NA
j_gene: TRBJ2-5
v_gene: TRBV29-1

CDR3nt: TGTGCCAGCAGCTTACTTCAGGCTAGCGGATGGGCAGATACGCAGTATTTT
CDR3aa: CASSLLQASGWADTQYF
abundance: NA
d_gene: TRBD2
j_gene: TRBJ2-3
v_gene: TRBV7-9

CDR3nt: TGTGCCAGCAGTTTTCTCGGATCCTACGAGCAGTACTTC
CDR3aa: CASSFLGSYEQYF
abundance: NA
d_gene: NA
j_gene: TRBJ2-7
v_gene: TRBV27

CDR3nt: TGTGCCTGGAGGGGCAGGGGTAATGAAAAACTGTTTTTT
CDR3aa: CAWRGRGNEKLFF
abundance: NA
d_gene: NA
j_gene: TRBJ1-4
v_gene: TRBV30

CDR3nt: TGTGCCAGCAGCGTAGCTCTCCTCCCATGGGAGCAGTACTTC
CDR3aa: CASSVALLPWEQYF
abundance: NA
d_gene: NA
j_gene: TRBJ2-7
v_gene: TRBV9

CDR3nt: TGCGCCAGCAGCCCCGGGACAGGCACTGAAGCTTTCTTT
CDR3aa: CASSPGTGTEAFF
abundance: NA
d_gene: TRBD1
j_gene: TRBJ1-1
v_gene: TRBV4-1

CDR3nt: TGTGCCAGCTCTCCTACAGCGGGCAATCAGCCCCAGCATTTT
CDR3aa: CASSPTAGNQPQHF
abundance: NA
d_gene: NA
j_gene: TRBJ1-5
v_gene: TRBV19

CDR3nt: TGTGCCAGCAGCTTAGGAGAGGACTACGAGCAGTACTTC
CDR3aa: CASSLGEDYEQYF
abundance: NA
d_gene: NA
j_gene: TRBJ2-7
v_gene: TRBV11-3

CDR3nt: TGTGCCAGCAGTTACTCCAGCGGGAGAGGCGCAGATACGCAGTATTTT
CDR3aa: CASSYSSGRGADTQYF
abundance: NA
d_gene: TRBD2
j_gene: TRBJ2-3
v_gene: TRBV6-5

CDR3nt: TGTGCCAGCAGCTTAGGCCTTGGGACCCAGTACTTC
CDR3aa: CASSLGLGTQYF
abundance: NA
d_gene: NA
j_gene: TRBJ2-5
v_gene: TRBV13

CDR3nt: TGTGCCAGCAGCTTAGCCCCCGGCACCACTGAAGCTTTCTTT
CDR3aa: CASSLAPGTTEAFF
abundance: NA
d_gene: NA
j_gene: TRBJ1-1
v_gene: TRBV11-3

CDR3nt: TGTGCCAGCAGCGGAGGGACAGGGCCGAACACTGAAGCTTTCTTT
CDR3aa: CASSGGTGPNTEAFF
abundance: once
d_gene: TRBD1
j_gene: TRBJ1-1
v_gene: TRBV9

CDR3nt: TGTGCCAGCAGCTTGGGGGGGGGCAATCAGCCCCAGCATTTT
CDR3aa: CASSLGGGNQPQHF
abundance: NA
d_gene: NA
j_gene: TRBJ1-5
v_gene: TRBV27

CDR3nt: TGTGCCAGCAGTGCCCAGGGGGGAGCTAACTATGGCTACACCTTC
CDR3aa: CASSAQGGANYGYTF
abundance: NA
d_gene: TRBD1
j_gene: TRBJ1-2
v_gene: TRBV6-1

CDR3nt: TGTGCCATCAGTGAGATCACTAGGGATTACAATGAGCAGTTCTTC
CDR3aa: CAISEITRDYNEQFF
abundance: NA
d_gene: NA
j_gene: TRBJ2-1
v_gene: TRBV10-3

CDR3nt: TGTGCCTGGGGGGGGACAGGCCATAATTCACCCCTCCACTTT
CDR3aa: CAWGGTGHNSPLHF
abundance: NA
d_gene: TRBD1
j_gene: TRBJ1-6
v_gene: TRBV30

CDR3nt: TGCGCCAGCAGTTCTGAGATCCAGGGGGTATACAATGAGCAGTTCTTC
CDR3aa: CASSSEIQGVYNEQFF
abundance: few
d_gene: TRBD1
j_gene: TRBJ2-1
v_gene: TRBV10-1

CDR3nt: TGTGCCAGTACCCCCGAGAGGGGGCGGTACTATGGCTACACCTTC
CDR3aa: CASTPERGRYYGYTF
abundance: few
d_gene: TRBD1
j_gene: TRBJ1-2
v_gene: TRBV19

CDR3nt: TGTGCCAGCACTCAGACCCTCGGAGAGCCCCAGCATTTT
CDR3aa: CASTQTLGEPQHF
abundance: NA
d_gene: NA
j_gene: TRBJ1-5
v_gene: TRBV6-6

CDR3nt: TGTGCCAGCAGCGTAGTCGGGGAAACTGAAGCTTTCTTT
CDR3aa: CASSVVGETEAFF
abundance: NA
d_gene: NA
j_gene: TRBJ1-1
v_gene: TRBV9

CDR3nt: TGTGCCAGCAGCTTTAGCCCGGGACAGTCGAACACTGAAGCTTTCTTT
CDR3aa: CASSFSPGQSNTEAFF
abundance: NA
d_gene: TRBD1
j_gene: TRBJ1-1
v_gene: TRBV11-1

CDR3nt: TGTGCCAGCAGCTCAGGGGGGCCGGCCCAGTACTTC
CDR3aa: CASSSGGPAQYF
abundance: few
d_gene: NA
j_gene: TRBJ2-5
v_gene: TRBV11-2

CDR3nt: TGCGCCAGCGCTCCCGACTGGGGATCTGGGGCCAACGTCCTGACTTTC
CDR3aa: CASAPDWGSGANVLTF
abundance: few
d_gene: NA
j_gene: TRBJ2-6
v_gene: TRBV5-1

CDR3nt: TGTGCCAGTAGTATCGAGAGGGTCGATGAAAAACTGTTTTTT
CDR3aa: CASSIERVDEKLFF
abundance: few
d_gene: NA
j_gene: TRBJ1-4
v_gene: TRBV19

CDR3nt: TGTGCCAGCAGTGAAACCCCAGGGGGGATCAATCAGCCCCAGCATTTT
CDR3aa: CASSETPGGINQPQHF
abundance: NA
d_gene: TRBD1
j_gene: TRBJ1-5
v_gene: TRBV6-1

CDR3nt: TGCGCCAGCAGCCGCCCCGGGCGGCGAGCTAACTATGGCTACACCTTC
CDR3aa: CASSRPGRRANYGYTF
abundance: NA
d_gene: NA
j_gene: TRBJ1-2
v_gene: TRBV5-1

CDR3nt: TGTGCCAGTAGTCTCTGGGGTGAGGCTTTCTTT
CDR3aa: CASSLWGEAFF
abundance: NA
d_gene: NA
j_gene: TRBJ1-1
v_gene: TRBV19

CDR3nt: TGTGCCAGCAGCGTCTCAGGGGCCAACGTCCTGACTTTC
CDR3aa: CASSVSGANVLTF
abundance: NA
d_gene: NA
j_gene: TRBJ2-6
v_gene: TRBV9

CDR3nt: TGCGCCAGCAGCTTGGGGGGGGTGACTGAAGCTTTCTTT
CDR3aa: CASSLGGVTEAFF
abundance: NA
d_gene: NA
j_gene: TRBJ1-1
v_gene: TRBV5-1

CDR3nt: TGTGCCAGCAGCTTAGGTGGGACGGGACTGAACGAGCAGTACTTC
CDR3aa: CASSLGGTGLNEQYF
abundance: NA
d_gene: NA
j_gene: TRBJ2-7
v_gene: TRBV11-1

CDR3nt: TGTGCCAGCAGCGTGGGACTAGCGGGAGGCGGTGAGCAGTTCTTC
CDR3aa: CASSVGLAGGGEQFF
abundance: NA
d_gene: TRBD2
j_gene: TRBJ2-1
v_gene: TRBV9

CDR3nt: TGCGCCAGCAGCCTCTTTTCGCCATCTAGCACAGATACGCAGTATTTT
CDR3aa: CASSLFSPSSTDTQYF
abundance: NA
d_gene: NA
j_gene: TRBJ2-3
v_gene: TRBV5-1

CDR3nt: TGTGCCAGCAGGATGGGGCTCCAGGGCGGCTACGAGCAGTACTTC
CDR3aa: CASRMGLQGGYEQYF
abundance: NA
d_gene: NA
j_gene: TRBJ2-7
v_gene: TRBV6-1

CDR3nt: TGTGCCACCACCCCGACTAGCGGGGGTGGGGAGACCCAGTACTTC
CDR3aa: CATTPTSGGGETQYF
abundance: NA
d_gene: TRBD2
j_gene: TRBJ2-5
v_gene: TRBV15

CDR3nt: TGCGCCAGCAGCTTGTCTTTTCTAGGGGGAGGTTCCTACGAGCAGTACTTC
CDR3aa: CASSLSFLGGGSYEQYF
abundance: NA
d_gene: NA
j_gene: TRBJ2-7
v_gene: TRBV5-1